This is a list of T cell receptor beta chains from one sample in a study of metastatic and nonmetastatic thyroid tumors. TCRdb reassembled clones from the PCR reads with MiXCR. In the table there are about 92,000 clones, 14% to 15% of which are singletons. Sequencing used blood. These receptors came from a female donor with papillary thyroid cancer or a benign thyroid nodule (not recorded which). Some clones in this sample may be carry-over from other donors' samples. The CDR3 runs from the conserved cysteine through the conserved F or W. D genes are given only for firm matches. Not every row has a clone size; where given, it reads once, few, many or a size class.

J	V	D	size	DNA	CDR3
TRBJ1-2	TRBV6-1	TRBD1	.	TGTGCCAGCAGTGAACCGGGACAGGGGCTCTATGGCTACACCTTC	CASSEPGQGLYGYTF
TRBJ1-1	TRBV10-3	.	few	TGTGCCATCAGGGGACACGAGGACACTGAAGCTTTCTTT	CAIRGHEDTEAFF
TRBJ2-7	TRBV15	.	few	TGTGCCACCATCAGATATAGGGCGCAGTACGAGCAGTACTTC	CATIRYRAQYEQYF
TRBJ1-6	TRBV19	TRBD1	many	TGTGCCAGTAGGGACAGGGGGTCTTCACCCCTCCACTTT	CASRDRGSSPLHF
TRBJ2-1	TRBV19	.	many	TGTGCCAGTGGCAGGGGGGGCTACAATGAGCAGTTCTTC	CASGRGGYNEQFF
TRBJ1-4	TRBV28	.	many	TGTGCCAGCAGTTCGTCGGGGGGGGGGCGGAATAGAGAAAAACTGTTTTTT	CASSSSGGGRNREKLFF
TRBJ2-7	TRBV6-6	TRBD1	many	TGTGCCAGCAGTTACGGACAGGGGCCCTACGAGCAGTACTTC	CASSYGQGPYEQYF
TRBJ1-1	TRBV30	TRBD1	many	TGTGCCTGGAGTGTACAGGGGGGGGCTTTCTTT	CAWSVQGGAFF
TRBJ2-7	TRBV28	.	many	TGTGCCAGCAGTATCCCGGGGCATTCCTACGAGCAGTACTTC	CASSIPGHSYEQYF
TRBJ2-7	TRBV30	.	.	TGTGCCTGGAGAGGGGGGAAACCCTCCTACGAGCAGTACTTC	CAWRGGKPSYEQYF
TRBJ2-7	TRBV18	TRBD1	many	TGTGCCAGCTCACCAGGCAATGCAGGGACAGGGGCCTACGAGCAGTACTTC	CASSPGNAGTGAYEQYF
TRBJ1-6	TRBV30	.	many	TGTGCCTGGAGCCTCAGGGGCAGGTACTATAATTCACCCCTCCACTTT	CAWSLRGRYYNSPLHF
TRBJ1-2	TRBV20-1	.	.	TGCAGTGCGGGAGGGGGGTATAGCTATGGCTACACCTTC	CSAGGGYSYGYTF
TRBJ2-7	TRBV7-9	.	many	TGTGCCAGCAGCTTATCGATCTACGAGCAGTACTTC	CASSLSIYEQYF
TRBJ2-5	TRBV15	TRBD2	many	TGTGCCACCAGCAGATCCCCAACTAGCGGGGGAGAGACCCAGTACTTC	CATSRSPTSGGETQYF
TRBJ2-7	TRBV20-1	.	many	TGCAGTGCTAGCCGACTAATCTCCTACGAGCAGTACTTC	CSASRLISYEQYF
TRBJ1-1	TRBV28	.	few	TGTGCCAGCAGTCACGGGACGGGGACCGGGGGCACTGAAGCTTTCTTT	CASSHGTGTGGTEAFF
TRBJ1-3	TRBV7-2	TRBD1	many	TGTGCCAGCAGCCTGATACAGGGGGGTAGAAACACCATATATTTT	CASSLIQGGRNTIYF
TRBJ2-1	TRBV6-6	TRBD2	few	TGTGCCAGCAGCAAGACTAGCGGGGCCGCAAGAAACAATGAGAAGTTCTTC	CASSKTSGAARNNEKFF
TRBJ2-3	TRBV6-1	.	many	TGTGCCAGCAGCCGGGACCTACAGGATACGCAGTATTTT	CASSRDLQDTQYF
TRBJ1-2	TRBV20-1	.	many	TGCAGTGCTAGAGATTACAAAGGGAGAGACGGCTACACCTTC	CSARDYKGRDGYTF
TRBJ2-3	TRBV5-1	.	many	TGCGCCAGCCGTGTCACAGATACGCAGTATTTT	CASRVTDTQYF
TRBJ1-1	TRBV3-1	TRBD1	many	TGTGCCAGCAGCCAATACCCCGGACAGGGCGGCACTGAAGCTTTCTTT	CASSQYPGQGGTEAFF
TRBJ1-1	TRBV5-1	.	many	TGCGCCAGCAGCTACCGAGCGAACACTGAAGCTTTCTTT	CASSYRANTEAFF
TRBJ2-1	TRBV7-3	TRBD1	.	TGTGCCAGCAGCTTACTAGGGGGCATCTACAATGAGCAGTTCTTC	CASSLLGGIYNEQFF
TRBJ2-7	TRBV9	TRBD2	many	TGTGCCAGCAGCCCCTGGGAGGGAAGGGGTGACGAGCAGTACTTC	CASSPWEGRGDEQYF